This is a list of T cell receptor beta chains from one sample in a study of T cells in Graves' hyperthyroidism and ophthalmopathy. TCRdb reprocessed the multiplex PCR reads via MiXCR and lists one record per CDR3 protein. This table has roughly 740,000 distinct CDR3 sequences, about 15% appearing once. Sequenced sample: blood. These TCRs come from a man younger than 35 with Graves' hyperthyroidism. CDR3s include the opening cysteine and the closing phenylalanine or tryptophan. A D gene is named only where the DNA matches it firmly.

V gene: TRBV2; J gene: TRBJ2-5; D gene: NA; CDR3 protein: CASRRDYQETQYF
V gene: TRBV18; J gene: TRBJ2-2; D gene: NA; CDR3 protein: CASRTSPNTGELFF
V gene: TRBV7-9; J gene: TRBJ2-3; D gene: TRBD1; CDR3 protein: CASSLDRDRAGDTQYF
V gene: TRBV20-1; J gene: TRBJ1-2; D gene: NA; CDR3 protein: CSALQGRNYGYTF
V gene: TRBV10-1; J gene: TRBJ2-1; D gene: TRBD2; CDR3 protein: CASSELAGGLYNEQFF
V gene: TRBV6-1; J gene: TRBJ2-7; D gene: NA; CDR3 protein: CASTRGSGYEQYF
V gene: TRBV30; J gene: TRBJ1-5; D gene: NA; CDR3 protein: CAWSVRGNQPQHF
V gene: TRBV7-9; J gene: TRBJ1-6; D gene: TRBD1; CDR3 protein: CASSHGQGNSPLHF
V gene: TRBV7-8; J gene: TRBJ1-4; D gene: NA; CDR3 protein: CASSFNSLNEKLFF
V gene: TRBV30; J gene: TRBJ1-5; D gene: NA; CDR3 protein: CAWSAGLLLDQPQHF
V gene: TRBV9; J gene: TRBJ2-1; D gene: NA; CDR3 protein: CASSSHGQGSYNEQFF
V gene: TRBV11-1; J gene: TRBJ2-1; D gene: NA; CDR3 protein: CASSSPKNGPGGHNEQFF
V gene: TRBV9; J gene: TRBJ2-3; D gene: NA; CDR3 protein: CASSVASSDTQYF
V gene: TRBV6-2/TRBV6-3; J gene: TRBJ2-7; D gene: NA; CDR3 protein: CASSYSPPGLKEQYF
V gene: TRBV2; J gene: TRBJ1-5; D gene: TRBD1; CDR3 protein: CASSLRGLTQPQHF
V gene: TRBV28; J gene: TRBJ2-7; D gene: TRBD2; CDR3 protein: CASSAPRREVYEQYF
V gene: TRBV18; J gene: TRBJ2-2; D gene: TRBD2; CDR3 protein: CASSQTSGSWTGELFF
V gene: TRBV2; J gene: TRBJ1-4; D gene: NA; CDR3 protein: CASSEFRSNEKLFF
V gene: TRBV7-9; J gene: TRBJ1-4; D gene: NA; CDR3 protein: CASSPPGATNEKLFF
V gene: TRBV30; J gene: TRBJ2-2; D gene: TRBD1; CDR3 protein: CAWSVYRTGRTGELFF
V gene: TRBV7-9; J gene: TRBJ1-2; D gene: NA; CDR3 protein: CASSLTGTNGYTF
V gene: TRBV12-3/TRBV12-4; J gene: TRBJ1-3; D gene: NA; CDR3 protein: CASRTGNPGWGNTIYF
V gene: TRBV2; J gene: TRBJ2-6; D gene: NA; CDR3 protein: CASSFNRDPGSGANVLTF
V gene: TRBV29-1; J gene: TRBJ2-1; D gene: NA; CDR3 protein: CSAVAIYNEQFF
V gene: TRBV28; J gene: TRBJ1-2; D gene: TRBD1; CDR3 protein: CASSRRDRPNYGYTF
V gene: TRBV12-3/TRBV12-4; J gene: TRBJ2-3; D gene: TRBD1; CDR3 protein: CASMYRTGTSDTQYF
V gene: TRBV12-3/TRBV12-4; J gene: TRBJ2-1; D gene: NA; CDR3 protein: CASRERTNANEQFF